Sequencing of this TCR beta chain was carried out in a study of Ad26.COV2.S vaccination and SARS-CoV-2 variants. Turning to the study itself: Donor got 5x10^10 or 1x10^11 viral particles of Ad26.COV2.S.

General study points: Vaccinated individuals (as opposed to placebo recipients) had higher spike-specific TCR breadth.

In this sample, this clone turned up once. The antigen is not known. Treatment of the sample: 15 to 20 received Ad26.COV2.S at low or high dose, single or two shots; roughly five received placebo; per-sample allocation not given. After the first vaccine or placebo injection, samples were drawn on day 63. Recruitment in Boston yielded a donor of adult age, 18-55 years. Germline CDR1 and CDR2: MNHEY and SVGAGI. The CDR3 runs to 14 residues. J lost 5 bases, V lost 8 bases, and 8 bases had no gene match. TCRdb's copy holds only in-frame clones and misses some; the assay was immunoSEQ multiplex PCR. The data show more than 400,000 clones, with roughly 88% seen just once and less than 4.5% held by the top ten.

The source material was peripheral blood, sampled in a trial of Ad26.COV2.S vaccine versus placebo. The chain links TRBV6-5 to TRBJ2-5; 10 nucleotides align to TRBD2. The TCR originated in a person aged 18-60 years who received the Ad26.COV2.S COVID-19 vaccine or a placebo. CDR3 loop: CASGPSGSRETQYF. CDR3 coding DNA: TGTGCCAGCGGGCCTAGCGGGAGTCGGGAGACCCAGTACTTC.